These 21 T cell receptor beta chains were sequenced from one sample in a study of cytomegalovirus exposure and HLA in healthy donors. The repertoire was sequenced with immunoSEQ multiplex PCR; TCRdb's copy has only in-frame clones and lacks some. The sample consists of around 230,000 clones, 70% to 90% of them appearing once. Input material: PBMCs. The receptors were sampled from a woman aged 25 to 39 in good health and CMV-seropositive.

This chain uses TRBV6-6 with TRBJ2-2, with a weak D call TRBD1 (5 bases). The germline V gene has CDR1 MNHNY and CDR2 SVGAGI (reference sequence). V was cut by 5 bases and J by 6 bases, with 13 bases left in between. CDR3 length: 14 amino acids. The CDR3 DNA is TGTGCCAGCAGTATAACAGGTTCGGCCGGGGAGCTGTTTTTT. Translation gives CASSITGSAGELFF.

This clone has just a few counts. The chain joins TRBV30 to TRBJ1-3; D gene ambiguous. V dropped 0 bases and J dropped 3 bases, with 12 bases sitting between them. The CDR3 covers 15 residues. CDR1 is GTSNPN and CDR2 is SVGIG in the germline V gene (reference sequence). The DNA for the CDR3 is TGTGCCTGGAGTGTAATAGGAGGATATGGAAACACCATATATTTT. Its translation is CAWSVIGGYGNTIYF.

This clone was observed a single time. The chain has TRBV7-6 and TRBJ2-3; D remains unclear. The CDR3 has 13 residues. Between the trimmed V and J ends, which lost 1 base and 4 bases, there was a span of 6 bases. Germline lookup yields CDR1 SGHVS and CDR2 FNYEAQ. CDR3: CASSLDNADTQYF. The CDR3, as DNA: TGTGCCAGCAGCTTAGACAACGCAGATACGCAGTATTTT.

V usage is TRBV7-9 and J usage is TRBJ2-1; 7 bases map to TRBD2. This CDR3 is 18 amino acids long. In germline, CDR1 is SEHNR, CDR2 FQNEAQ (reference sequence). Trimming removed 5 bases from V and 0 bases from J; junction bases left unmatched: 13. In DNA, the CDR3 is TGTGCCAGCAGCGACCGGGACTACAAGACATCCTCCTACAATGAGCAGTTCTTC. Amino acids: CASSDRDYKTSSYNEQFF.

As to this clone: The same CDR3 also results from other DNA sequences found in this sample. The chain recombines TRBV5-1 with TRBJ2-5; perhaps TRBD1 as D (7 bases). Trimming stripped 0 bases from V and 5 bases from J, with 14 bases between. This CDR3 is 15 amino acids long. Germline assignment: CDR1 SGHRS and CDR2 YFSETQ. The chain's CDR3 is CASSLGQGGMETQYF. For the CDR3, the DNA is TGCGCCAGCAGCTTGGGACAGGGCGGGATGGAGACCCAGTACTTC.

The rearrangement links TRBV6-1 to TRBJ2-3, with a tentative D call TRBD1 (5 bases). Trimming shortened V by 1 base and J by 6 bases, and 5 bases separated the two germline ends. The CDR3 is made up of 12 amino acids. The germline V gene encodes CDR1 MNHNS and CDR2 SASEGT. CDR3 nucleotide sequence: TGTGCCAGCAGTGAAGACAGGGATACGCAGTATTTT. Residues: CASSEDRDTQYF.

The chain links TRBV18 to TRBJ2-1, with a possible D match to TRBD1 (6 bases). V lost 5 bases and J lost 1, with 12 bases in between. The CDR3 consists of 15 residues. The germline gives CDR1 KGHSH, CDR2 LQKENI. The CDR3 spells CASSSMTGSYNEQFF. CDR3 nucleotides: TGTGCCAGCTCATCGATGACAGGTTCCTACAATGAGCAGTTCTTC.

The V and J genes are TRBV6-1 and TRBJ2-1; the D gene is possibly TRBD2 (6 bases). V was trimmed by 5 bases and J by 1 base, leaving 9 bases between them. The CDR3 runs 14 residues. Germline-derived CDR1 and CDR2 are MNHNS and SASEGT. The CDR3, as DNA: TGTGCCAGCAGTTTAGCGGCGTCCTACAATGAGCAGTTCTTC. It yields the protein CASSLAASYNEQFF.

The chain couples TRBV5-1 to TRBJ2-3, with 8 positions matching TRBD2. The V gene end was trimmed by 0 bases and the J gene end by 2 bases; junction bases not matched to a gene: 8. Germline V gene lookup returns CDR1 SGHRS and CDR2 YFSETQ. CDR3 length equals 17 residues. In nucleotides, the CDR3 is TGCGCCAGCAGCTTGGGGCCCCCGGGACTAGACACAGATACGCAGTATTTT. The encoded protein is CASSLGPPGLDTDTQYF.

The chain uses TRBV4-2 and TRBJ2-7, with 7 positions matching TRBD1. With 4 bases clipped from V and 4 bases from J, the junction kept 10 bases outside the gene matches. CDR3 length: 15 residues. Germline CDR1 LGHNA, CDR2 YNFKEQ. CDR3 protein: CASSPSPDREYEQYF. The CDR3 DNA sequence: TGTGCCAGCAGCCCCTCCCCCGACAGGGAGTACGAGCAGTACTTC.

The chain links TRBV6-7 to TRBJ2-1, with a weak D call TRBD1 (7 bases). TRBV6-7 is flagged as an ORF with uncertain function. The V end was cut by 7 bases, the J end by 12 bases, with 34 bases between. CDR3 length: 18 residues. This chain's CDR3 is CASIHRGAGGTWKPVQFF. CDR3 coding DNA: TGTGCCAGCATTCATCGAGGGGCAGGGGGGACTTGGAAGCCCGTGCAGTTCTTC.

This clone was picked up one time. DNA for the CDR3: TGTGCCAGCAGCCCAAGGCGGCTAGCGGGAGCAGAGACCCAGTACTTC. The encoded protein is CASSPRRLAGAETQYF. V gene TRBV7-3 combines with J gene TRBJ2-5, with TRBD2 matching 10 bases. From germline, CDR1 is SGHTA and CDR2 FQGTGA. This CDR3 has 16 amino acids. V shed 5 bases, J shed 4 bases, and the junction held 10 bases outside the gene matches.

The J gene is TRBJ1-5, the V gene TRBV7-2; D might be TRBD1 (6 bases). Germline-derived CDR1 and CDR2 are SGHTA and FQGNSA. With 3 bases removed from V and 6 bases from J, the gap between germline ends came to 18 bases. The CDR3 is 16 amino acids. The CDR3 coding sequence is TGTGCCAGCAGCTTGGGGAACAGGGTTTTGGCTCAGCCCCAGCATTTT. Translating it yields CASSLGNRVLAQPQHF.

V is TRBV10-2 and J is TRBJ2-7; D is ambiguous. The length of the CDR3 is 15 residues. Germline V gene data show CDR1 as WSHSY and CDR2 as SAAADI. V gave up 0 bases and J gave up 3 bases, with 12 bases separating them. The CDR3 loop reads CASSESTLLGYEQYF. DNA for the CDR3: TGCGCCAGCAGTGAGTCGACTCTACTGGGCTACGAGCAGTACTTC.

The J gene is TRBJ2-1, the V gene TRBV12-5, with 7 bases aligning to TRBD2. J was trimmed by 2 bases and V by 5 bases; bases with no gene match: 9. The CDR3 extends over 16 amino acids. CDR1 is LGHNT, CDR2 FRNRAP, per germline. The CDR3 DNA follows: TGTGCTAGTGGTCAGACGAGCGGGGCTCCCTACAATGAGCAGTTCTTC. Protein sequence: CASGQTSGAPYNEQFF.

The chain couples TRBV4-1 to TRBJ2-5; possibly TRBD2 for D (5 bases). The ends were cut back, 0 bases at V and 1 base at J, with 9 bases in the middle. Germline V gene lookup returns CDR1 MGHRA and CDR2 YSYEKL. This CDR3 comprises 15 residues. The CDR3 sequence is CASSQEPGSQETQYF. CDR3 DNA sequence: TGCGCCAGCAGCCAAGAGCCGGGAAGCCAAGAGACCCAGTACTTC.

The chain joins TRBV2 to TRBJ2-3; 10 nucleotides align to TRBD2. Germline V gene lookup returns CDR1 SNHLY and CDR2 FYNNEI. This CDR3 has 16 residues. Trimming at V came to 8 bases and at J to 9 bases, leaving 17 bases not matched to a gene. The CDR3 loop is CASAKQGAGGPATQYF. DNA of the CDR3: TGTGCCAGCGCGAAACAGGGAGCGGGAGGGCCTGCGACGCAGTATTTT.

The chain recombines TRBV5-8 with TRBJ2-5, with TRBD1 matching 11 bases. The length of the CDR3 is 15 residues. Germline V gene data show CDR1 as SGHTS and CDR2 as YDEGEE. J lost 5 bases, V lost 4 bases, and 7 bases had no gene match. Here the CDR3 reads CASSTGQGAIETQYF. CDR3 sequence (DNA): TGTGCCAGCAGCACCGGACAGGGGGCGATTGAGACCCAGTACTTC.

The genes are TRBV28 and TRBJ2-7, with TRBD1 identical over 9 bases. CDR3 length equals 14 residues. V was pared by 7 bases and J by 2 bases, with 6 bases of the junction left unmatched. Germline assignment: CDR1 MDHEN and CDR2 SYDVKM. The CDR3 reads CASKKRDRAYEQYF. The CDR3 DNA reads TGTGCCAGCAAAAAGAGGGACAGGGCCTACGAGCAGTACTTC.

V is TRBV28 and J is TRBJ2-7; D might be TRBD2 (6 bases). Trimming left V 5 bases short and J 6 bases short, with 23 bases between. Germline loops: CDR1 MDHEN, CDR2 SYDVKM. The CDR3 extends over 16 amino acids. The chain's CDR3 is CASSPRGSLWRGEQYF. CDR3 nucleotide sequence: TGTGCCAGCAGTCCCCGCGGCAGCCTTTGGCGGGGCGAGCAGTACTTC.

Only a few counts were recorded for this clone. The genes are TRBV30 and TRBJ2-7; weak D call: TRBD2 (5 bases). Germline CDR1 reads GTSNPN; CDR2 reads SVGIG (reference sequence). Trimming removed 1 base from V and 2 bases from J, with 9 bases in between. The CDR3 covers 13 residues. This chain's CDR3 is CAWSEGETYEQYF. DNA for the CDR3: TGTGCCTGGAGTGAGGGAGAAACCTACGAGCAGTACTTC.